This is a list of T cell receptor beta chains from one sample in a study of blood T cell repertoires in COVID-19. TCRdb's copy holds only in-frame clones and misses some; the assay was immunoSEQ multiplex PCR. This table has 300,000 to 450,000 clones, 70% to 90% appearing once. Material: PBMCs or T cells enriched from blood (not recorded which). Receptor source: a woman aged 18 to 35 who had recovered from COVID-19. CDR3s include the opening cysteine and the closing phenylalanine or tryptophan. The order of the fields is V gene, D gene, J gene, clone size, CDR3 protein, CDR3 DNA. D genes are given only for firm matches. Rows give clone size only sometimes, using once, few, many, or a class for an expanded clone.

TRBV7-2,TRBD2,TRBJ2-3,NA,CASSLGLAGDDTQYF,TGTGCCAGCAGCTTGGGACTAGCGGGGGATGATACGCAGTATTTT
TRBV3-1/TRBV3-2,NA,TRBJ2-5,NA,CASSGEVETQYF,TGTGCCAGCAGCGGTGAGGTCGAGACCCAGTACTTC
TRBV6-6,NA,TRBJ1-6,NA,CASSRQPQGSGSNSPLHF,TGTGCCAGCAGTCGACAGCCGCAAGGATCGGGTTCTAATTCACCCCTCCACTTT
TRBV30,NA,TRBJ2-7,NA,CAWSVGPAQYF,TGTGCCTGGAGTGTGGGGCCTGCCCAGTACTTC
TRBV15,NA,TRBJ2-7,NA,CATSSGRGPYEQYF,TGTGCCACCAGCAGCGGGCGGGGGCCCTACGAGCAGTACTTC
TRBV4-1,TRBD1,TRBJ1-1,NA,CTSSRQGAEAFF,TGCACCAGCAGCCGACAGGGGGCGGAAGCTTTCTTT
TRBV19,NA,TRBJ2-7,NA,CASSAGRAYEQYF,TGTGCCAGTAGCGCGGGACGGGCCTACGAGCAGTACTTC
TRBV6-1,TRBD2,TRBJ2-3,NA,CASSEGLGEDTQYF,TGTGCCAGTAGTGAAGGACTAGGTGAAGATACGCAGTATTTT
TRBV5-4,NA,TRBJ1-4,NA,CASGLGRGSEKLFF,TGTGCCAGCGGCCTTGGGAGAGGGAGTGAAAAACTGTTTTTT
TRBV11-2,TRBD1,TRBJ1-4,NA,CASSLGQGIIKLFF,TGTGCCAGCAGCTTGGGACAGGGTATTATAAAACTGTTTTTT
TRBV30,TRBD1,TRBJ1-1,NA,CAWRRTGVLAEAFF,TGTGCCTGGAGACGGACAGGGGTTCTCGCTGAAGCTTTCTTT
TRBV2,NA,TRBJ2-7,NA,CASSDLGGAGEQYF,TGTGCCAGCAGTGACCTCGGTGGAGCGGGCGAGCAGTACTTC
TRBV28,NA,TRBJ1-5,NA,CASSLSGNNQPQHF,TGTGCCAGCAGTTTGTCGGGGAACAATCAGCCCCAGCATTTT
TRBV6-2/TRBV6-3,TRBD1,TRBJ2-7,NA,CASSPEGQGYEQYF,TGTGCCAGCAGTCCCGAGGGACAGGGCTACGAGCAGTACTTC
TRBV7-2,NA,TRBJ1-5,NA,CASSLVVGRNQPQHF,TGTGCCAGCAGCTTAGTTGTAGGGAGGAATCAGCCCCAGCATTTT
TRBV7-2,TRBD1,TRBJ1-2,NA,CASSLEGTGVYGYTF,TGTGCCAGCAGCTTAGAAGGGACAGGGGTTTATGGCTACACCTTC
TRBV5-6,NA,TRBJ1-6,once,CASSLEGFRSSPLHF,TGTGCCAGCAGCTTGGAAGGCTTTAGGAGTTCACCCCTCCACTTT
TRBV5-1,NA,TRBJ2-5,NA,CASSSGVWEKQETQYF,TGCGCCAGCAGCTCGGGCGTATGGGAGAAGCAAGAGACCCAGTACTTC
TRBV27,TRBD2,TRBJ2-2,NA,CASSGGFANTGELFF,TGTGCCAGCAGCGGGGGGTTCGCGAACACCGGGGAGCTGTTTTTT
TRBV4-3,NA,TRBJ1-1,NA,CASSQRQDTLTEAFF,TGCGCCAGCAGCCAACGACAGGATACTCTTACTGAAGCTTTCTTT
TRBV24-1,NA,TRBJ2-7,NA,CATKGVDSYEQYF,TGTGCCACCAAGGGGGTCGACTCCTACGAGCAGTACTTC
TRBV10-3,NA,TRBJ2-5,NA,CAISYIGGQETQYF,TGTGCCATCAGTTATATTGGGGGGCAAGAGACCCAGTACTTC
TRBV5-5,TRBD1,TRBJ2-7,NA,CASSFDWTGHTYEQYF,TGTGCCAGCAGCTTCGACTGGACAGGGCATACCTACGAGCAGTACTTC
TRBV24-1,NA,TRBJ2-3,NA,CATSDSGESQYF,TGTGCCACCAGTGATTCGGGGGAGTCGCAGTATTTT
TRBV4-3,TRBD2,TRBJ2-2,NA,CASSQVREDGELFF,TGCGCCAGCAGCCAAGTCCGGGAGGACGGGGAGCTGTTTTTT
TRBV30,NA,TRBJ1-1,NA,CAWNIVVNTEAFF,TGTGCCTGGAACATCGTTGTGAACACTGAAGCTTTCTTT
TRBV27,NA,TRBJ1-1,NA,CASRSLGGGSTEAFF,TGTGCCAGCAGGAGTTTGGGGGGAGGGAGCACTGAAGCTTTCTTT
TRBV5-6,TRBD1,TRBJ2-3,NA,CASSPGQPSTDTQYF,TGTGCCAGCAGCCCGGGACAGCCTAGCACAGATACGCAGTATTTT
TRBV29-1,TRBD2,TRBJ2-3,NA,CSAAGAATDTQYF,TGCAGCGCAGCGGGGGCCGCCACAGATACGCAGTATTTT
TRBV30,NA,TRBJ1-1,NA,CAWSVIQGSEAFF,TGTGCCTGGAGTGTAATACAGGGCTCTGAAGCTTTCTTT
TRBV18,TRBD2,TRBJ2-3,few,CASSPPGTRSADTQYF,TGTGCCAGCTCACCACCGGGGACTAGGAGCGCAGATACGCAGTATTTT
TRBV4-3,NA,TRBJ2-1,NA,CASSQWTAETGERGEQFF,TGCGCCAGCAGCCAATGGACTGCCGAGACAGGGGAGCGGGGTGAGCAGTTCTTC
TRBV5-1,TRBD1,TRBJ1-2,NA,CASSTGTGFDYGYTF,TGCGCCAGCAGCACAGGGACAGGGTTCGACTATGGCTACACCTTC
TRBV6-1,NA,TRBJ2-7,NA,CASSDSPLSYEQYF,TGTGCCAGCAGTGACAGTCCCCTCTCCTACGAGCAGTACTTC
TRBV2,NA,TRBJ2-6,NA,CASALSGANVLTF,TGTGCCAGCGCCCTATCCGGGGCCAACGTCCTGACTTTC
TRBV6-5,NA,TRBJ1-4,NA,CASSYGTSNEKLFF,TGTGCCAGCAGTTACGGGACAAGTAATGAAAAACTGTTTTTT
TRBV7-8,NA,TRBJ1-2,NA,CASSLGGEYQDSYTF,TGTGCCAGCAGCTTAGGCGGGGAATATCAGGATAGCTACACCTTC
TRBV5-1,TRBD1,TRBJ1-1,once,CASSSYEGQGNTEAFF,TGCGCCAGCAGCTCCTATGAGGGACAGGGGAACACTGAAGCTTTCTTT